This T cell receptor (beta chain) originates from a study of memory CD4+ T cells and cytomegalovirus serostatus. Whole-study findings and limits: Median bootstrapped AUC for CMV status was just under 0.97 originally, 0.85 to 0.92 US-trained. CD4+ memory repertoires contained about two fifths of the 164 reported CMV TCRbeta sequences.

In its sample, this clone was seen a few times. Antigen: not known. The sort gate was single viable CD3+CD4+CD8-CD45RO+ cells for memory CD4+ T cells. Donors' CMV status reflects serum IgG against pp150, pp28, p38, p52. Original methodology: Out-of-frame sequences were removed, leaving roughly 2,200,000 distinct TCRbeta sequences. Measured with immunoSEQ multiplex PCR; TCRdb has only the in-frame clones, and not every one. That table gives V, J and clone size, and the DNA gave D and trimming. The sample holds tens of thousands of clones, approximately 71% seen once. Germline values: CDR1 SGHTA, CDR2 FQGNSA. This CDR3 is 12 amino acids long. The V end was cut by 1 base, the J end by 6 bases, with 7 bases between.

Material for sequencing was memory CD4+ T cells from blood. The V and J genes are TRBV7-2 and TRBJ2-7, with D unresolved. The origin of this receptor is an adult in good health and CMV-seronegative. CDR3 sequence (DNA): TGTGCCAGCAGCTTAGATGTGGGCGAGCAGTACTTC. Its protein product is CASSLDVGEQYF.